This record covers a single T cell receptor beta chain. This sample was taken from a study of OX40 agonist ivuxolimab in advanced cancers. Clones were sequenced by immunoSEQ multiplex PCR, and TCRdb holds only the in-frame ones, with some missing. Seen here are 45,000 to 60,000 clones, around nine tenths observed once, and the top ten hold 6.5% to 9%. The CDR3 loop spans 13 amino acids. Trimming shortened V by 0 bases and J by 3 bases, and 3 bases separated the two germline ends. CDR1 is MNHNY, CDR2 SVGAGI, per germline (reference sequence). This receptor was taken from an adult with an advanced solid tumor such as melanoma, head and neck, liver or kidney cancer. Here the sequenced sample was CD4+ or CD8+ T cells sorted from blood, taken in a trial of the OX40 agonist ivuxolimab. The chain links TRBV6-6 to TRBJ1-5, with no clear D. The CDR3 nucleotides read TGTGCCAGCAGTTACTCAGTCAATCAGCCCCAGCATTTT. As protein: CASSYSVNQPQHF.